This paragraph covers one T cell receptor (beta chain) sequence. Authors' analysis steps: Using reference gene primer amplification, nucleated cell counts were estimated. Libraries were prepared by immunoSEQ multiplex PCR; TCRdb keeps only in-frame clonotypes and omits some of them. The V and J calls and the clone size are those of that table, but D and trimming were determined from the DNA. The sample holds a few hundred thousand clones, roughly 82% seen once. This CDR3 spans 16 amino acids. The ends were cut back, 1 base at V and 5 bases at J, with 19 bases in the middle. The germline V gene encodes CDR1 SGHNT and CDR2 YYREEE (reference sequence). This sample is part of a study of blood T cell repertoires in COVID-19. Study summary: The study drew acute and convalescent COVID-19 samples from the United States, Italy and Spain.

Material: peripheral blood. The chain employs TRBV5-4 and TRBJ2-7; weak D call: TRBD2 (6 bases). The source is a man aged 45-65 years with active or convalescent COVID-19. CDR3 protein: CASSLTPTSLMNEQYF. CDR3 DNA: TGTGCCAGCAGCTTGACCCCTACTAGCCTTATGAACGAGCAGTACTTC.